This T cell receptor beta chain emerged from a study of control samples from healthy donors and cancer patients. The CDR3 length is 14 residues. Per germline, CDR1 MNHEY and CDR2 SVGAGI. Deletions cut 2 bases from V and 3 bases from J, with 8 bases between. The protocol was immunoSEQ multiplex PCR, while the TCRdb copy is restricted to in-frame clones and leaves out a portion. The data contain 70,000 to 80,000 clones, about 90% of them seen just once; the ten biggest clones take up about 4.2%. Sequencing was carried out using blood. This clonotype originated in a woman in her 50s in good health. The J gene is TRBJ2-1, the V gene TRBV6-5; D not certain. The CDR3 nucleotides read TGTGCCAGCAGTTACGGTGGCAGCTACAATGAGCAGTTCTTC. As protein: CASSYGGSYNEQFF.